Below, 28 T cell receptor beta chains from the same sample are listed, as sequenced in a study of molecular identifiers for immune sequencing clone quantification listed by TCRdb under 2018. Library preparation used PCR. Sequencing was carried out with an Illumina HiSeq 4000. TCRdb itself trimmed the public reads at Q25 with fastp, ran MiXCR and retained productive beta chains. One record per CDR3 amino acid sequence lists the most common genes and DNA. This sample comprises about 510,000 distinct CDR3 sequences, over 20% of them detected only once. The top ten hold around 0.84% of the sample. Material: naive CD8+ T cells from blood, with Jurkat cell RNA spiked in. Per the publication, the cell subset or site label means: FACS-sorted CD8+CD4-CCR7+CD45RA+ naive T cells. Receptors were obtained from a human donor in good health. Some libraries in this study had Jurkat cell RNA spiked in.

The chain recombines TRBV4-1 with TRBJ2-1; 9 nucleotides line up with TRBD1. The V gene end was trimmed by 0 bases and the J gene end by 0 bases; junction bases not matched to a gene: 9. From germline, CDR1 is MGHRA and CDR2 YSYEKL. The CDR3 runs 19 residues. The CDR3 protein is CASSQEPQGALSSYNEQFF. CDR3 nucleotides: TGCGCCAGCAGCCAAGAGCCACAGGGGGCCCTCAGCTCCTACAATGAGCAGTTCTTC.

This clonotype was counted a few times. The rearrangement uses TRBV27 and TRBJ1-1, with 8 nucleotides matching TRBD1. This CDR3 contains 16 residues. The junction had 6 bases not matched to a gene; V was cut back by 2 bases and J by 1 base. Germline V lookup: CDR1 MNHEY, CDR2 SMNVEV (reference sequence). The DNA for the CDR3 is TGTGCCAGCAGTTTACACGGACAGGGACCGAACACTGAAGCTTTCTTT. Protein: CASSLHGQGPNTEAFF.

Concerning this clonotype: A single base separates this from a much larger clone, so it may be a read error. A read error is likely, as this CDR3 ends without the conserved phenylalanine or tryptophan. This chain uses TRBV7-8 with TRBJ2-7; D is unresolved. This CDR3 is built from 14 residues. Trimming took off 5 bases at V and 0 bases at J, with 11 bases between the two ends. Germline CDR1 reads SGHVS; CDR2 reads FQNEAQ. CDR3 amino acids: CASSLYSSSYEQYL. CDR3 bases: TGTGCCAGCAGCCTATACTCCAGCTCCTACGAGCAGTACCTC.

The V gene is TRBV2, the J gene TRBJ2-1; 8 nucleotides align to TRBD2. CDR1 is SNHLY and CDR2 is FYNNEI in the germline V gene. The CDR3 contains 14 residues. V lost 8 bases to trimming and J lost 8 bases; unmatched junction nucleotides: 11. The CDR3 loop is CASAQQRGFDEQFF. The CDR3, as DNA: TGTGCCAGCGCGCAACAGCGGGGGTTCGATGAGCAGTTCTTC.

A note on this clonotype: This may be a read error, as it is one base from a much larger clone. The CDR3 protein is CASSQGPYNNQPQHF. The CDR3 DNA follows: TGTGCCAGCAGCCAGGGACCGTATAACAATCAGCCCCAGCATTTT. V gene TRBV6-6 combines with J gene TRBJ1-5; possible D gene TRBD1, 5 bases. V lost 6 bases and J lost 3, with 15 bases in between. In germline, CDR1 is MNHNY, CDR2 SVGAGI (reference sequence). This CDR3 is built from 15 residues.

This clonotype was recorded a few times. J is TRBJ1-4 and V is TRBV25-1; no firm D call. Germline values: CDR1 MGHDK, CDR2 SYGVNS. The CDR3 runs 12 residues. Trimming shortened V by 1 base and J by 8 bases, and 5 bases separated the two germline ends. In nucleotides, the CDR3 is TGTGCCAGCAGTGAATTCGGAGAAAAACTGTTTTTT. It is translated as CASSEFGEKLFF.

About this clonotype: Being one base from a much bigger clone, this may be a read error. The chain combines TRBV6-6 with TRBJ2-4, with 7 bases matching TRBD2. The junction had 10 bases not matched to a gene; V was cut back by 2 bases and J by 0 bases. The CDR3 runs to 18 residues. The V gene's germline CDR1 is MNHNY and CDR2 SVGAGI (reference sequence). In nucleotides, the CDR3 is TGTGCCAGCAGTTACGCCATGACTAGCCGGCCAGCCAAAAACATTCAGTACTTC. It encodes CASSYAMTSRPAKNIQYF.

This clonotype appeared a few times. CDR3 amino acids: CASSQGQREYYGYTF. In nucleotides, the CDR3 is TGCGCCAGCAGCCAAGGGCAGCGGGAGTACTATGGCTACACCTTC. V is TRBV4-3 and J is TRBJ1-2; D is unclear. CDR3 length: 15 amino acids. Germline CDR1 is LGHNA and CDR2 is YSLEER. Deletions cut 1 base from V and 3 bases from J, with 12 bases between.

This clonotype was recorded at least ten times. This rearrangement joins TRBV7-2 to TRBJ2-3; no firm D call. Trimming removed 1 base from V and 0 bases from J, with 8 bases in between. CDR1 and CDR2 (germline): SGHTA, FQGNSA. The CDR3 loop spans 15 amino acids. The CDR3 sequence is CASSLEIFSTDTQYF. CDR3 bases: TGTGCCAGCAGCTTAGAAATATTTAGCACAGATACGCAGTATTTT.

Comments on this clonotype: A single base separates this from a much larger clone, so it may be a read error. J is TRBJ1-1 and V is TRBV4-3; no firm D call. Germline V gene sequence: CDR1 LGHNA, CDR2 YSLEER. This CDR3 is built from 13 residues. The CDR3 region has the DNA TGCGCCAACAGCCAGGAACGGGGAGCTGAAGCTTTCTTT. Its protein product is CANSQERGAEAFF.

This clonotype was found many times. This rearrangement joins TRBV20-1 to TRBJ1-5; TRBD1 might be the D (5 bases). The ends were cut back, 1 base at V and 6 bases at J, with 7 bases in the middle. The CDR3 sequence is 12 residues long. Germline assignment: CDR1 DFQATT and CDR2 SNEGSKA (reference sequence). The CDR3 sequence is CSARGRGQPQHF. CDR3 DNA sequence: TGCAGTGCTAGAGGTAGGGGTCAGCCCCAGCATTTT.

The CDR3 here is CASTNNMNTEAFF. CDR3 sequence (DNA): TGTGCCAGCACTAACAACATGAACACTGAAGCTTTCTTT. This chain connects TRBV27 to TRBJ1-1; D unresolved. This CDR3 contains 13 residues. V was shortened by 7 bases and J by 0 bases, with 9 bases between the two germline ends. The germline V gene encodes CDR1 MNHEY and CDR2 SMNVEV (reference sequence).

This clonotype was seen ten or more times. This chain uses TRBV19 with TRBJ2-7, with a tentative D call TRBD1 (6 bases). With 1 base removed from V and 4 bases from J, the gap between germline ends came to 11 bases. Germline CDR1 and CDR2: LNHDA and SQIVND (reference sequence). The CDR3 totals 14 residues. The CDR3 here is CASSIVPGDYEQYF. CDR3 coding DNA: TGTGCCAGTAGTATAGTTCCAGGGGATTACGAGCAGTACTTC.

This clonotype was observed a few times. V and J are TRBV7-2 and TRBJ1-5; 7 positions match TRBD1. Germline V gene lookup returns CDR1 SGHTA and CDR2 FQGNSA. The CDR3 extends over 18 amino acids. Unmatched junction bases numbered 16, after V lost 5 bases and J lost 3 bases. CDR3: CASSPEGGGLVYNQPQHF. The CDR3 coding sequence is TGTGCCAGCAGCCCGGAGGGAGGGGGCCTGGTTTACAATCAGCCCCAGCATTTT.

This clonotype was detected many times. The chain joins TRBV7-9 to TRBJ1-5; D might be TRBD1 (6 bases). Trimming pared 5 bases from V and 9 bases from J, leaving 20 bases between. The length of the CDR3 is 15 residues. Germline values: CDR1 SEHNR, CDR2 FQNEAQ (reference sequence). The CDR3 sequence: CASSLRGSGETPQHF. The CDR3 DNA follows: TGTGCCAGCAGCCTACGGGGGTCAGGGGAAACGCCCCAGCATTTT.

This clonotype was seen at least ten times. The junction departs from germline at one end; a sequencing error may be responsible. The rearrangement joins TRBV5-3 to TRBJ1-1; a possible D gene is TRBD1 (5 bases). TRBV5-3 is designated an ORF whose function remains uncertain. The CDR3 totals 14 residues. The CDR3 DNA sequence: TGTGCCAGCAGCTTGGGGCGTTTGGACACTGAAGCTTTCTTT. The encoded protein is CASSLGRLDTEAFF.

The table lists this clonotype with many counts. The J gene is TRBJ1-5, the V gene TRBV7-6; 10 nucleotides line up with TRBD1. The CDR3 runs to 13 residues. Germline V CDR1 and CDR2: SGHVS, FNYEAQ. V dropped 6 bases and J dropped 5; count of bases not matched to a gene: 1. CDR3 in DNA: TGTGCCAGCAGGGACAGGGGGGATCAGCCCCAGCATTTT. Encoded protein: CASRDRGDQPQHF.

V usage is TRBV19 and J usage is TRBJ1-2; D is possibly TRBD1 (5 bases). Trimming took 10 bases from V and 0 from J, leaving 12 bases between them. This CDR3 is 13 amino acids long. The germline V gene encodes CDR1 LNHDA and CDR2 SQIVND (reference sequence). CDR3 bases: TGTGCCACTAGGGGCCCTACTAACTATGGCTACACCTTC. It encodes CATRGPTNYGYTF.

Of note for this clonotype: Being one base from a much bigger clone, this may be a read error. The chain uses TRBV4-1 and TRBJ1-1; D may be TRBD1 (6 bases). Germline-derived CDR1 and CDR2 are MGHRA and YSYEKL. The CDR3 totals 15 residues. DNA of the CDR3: TGCGCCCGCAGCCAGTTCTTACAGGGCGGCACTGAAGCTTTCTTT. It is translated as CARSQFLQGGTEAFF.

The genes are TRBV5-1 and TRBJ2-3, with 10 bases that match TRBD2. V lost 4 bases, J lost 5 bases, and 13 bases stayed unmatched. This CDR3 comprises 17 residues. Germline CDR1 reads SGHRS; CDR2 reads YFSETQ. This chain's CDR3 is CASSVVGLAERIDTQYF. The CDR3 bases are TGCGCCAGCAGCGTGGTCGGACTAGCGGAGCGGATAGATACGCAGTATTTT.

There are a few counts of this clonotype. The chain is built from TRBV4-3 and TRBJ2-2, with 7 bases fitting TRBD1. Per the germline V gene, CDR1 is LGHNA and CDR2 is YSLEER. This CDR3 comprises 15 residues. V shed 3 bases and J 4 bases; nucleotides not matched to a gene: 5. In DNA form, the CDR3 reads TGCGCCAGCAGCCAGGATGGGACAGCCACCGGGGAGCTGTTTTTT. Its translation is CASSQDGTATGELFF.

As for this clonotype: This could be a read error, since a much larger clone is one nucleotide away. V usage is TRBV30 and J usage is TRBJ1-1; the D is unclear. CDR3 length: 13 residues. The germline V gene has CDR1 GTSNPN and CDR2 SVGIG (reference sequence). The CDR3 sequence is CAWSPAANTEALF. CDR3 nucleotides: TGTGCCTGGAGTCCTGCAGCGAACACTGAAGCTTTGTTT.

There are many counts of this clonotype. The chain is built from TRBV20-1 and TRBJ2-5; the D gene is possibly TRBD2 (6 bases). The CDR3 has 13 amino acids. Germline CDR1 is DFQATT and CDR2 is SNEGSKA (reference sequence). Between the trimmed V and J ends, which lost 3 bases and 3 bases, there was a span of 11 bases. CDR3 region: CSASLGGEETQYF. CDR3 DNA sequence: TGCAGTGCTAGTTTGGGCGGGGAAGAGACCCAGTACTTC.

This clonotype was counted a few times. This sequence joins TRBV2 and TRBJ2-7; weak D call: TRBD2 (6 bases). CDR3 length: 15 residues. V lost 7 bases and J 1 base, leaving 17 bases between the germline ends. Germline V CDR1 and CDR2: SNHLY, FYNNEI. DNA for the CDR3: TGTGCCAGCATACCCGACAGCGGACTATCCTACGAGCAGTACTTC. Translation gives CASIPDSGLSYEQYF.

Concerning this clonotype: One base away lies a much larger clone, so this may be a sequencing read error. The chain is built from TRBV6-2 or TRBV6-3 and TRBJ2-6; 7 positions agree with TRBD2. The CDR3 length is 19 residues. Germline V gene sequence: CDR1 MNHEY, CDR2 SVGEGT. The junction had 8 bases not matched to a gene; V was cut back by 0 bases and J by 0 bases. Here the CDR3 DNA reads TGTGCCAGCAGTTACTCTCCTCGGACTAGAAACTCTGGGGCCAACGTCCTGACTTTC. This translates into CASSYSPRTRNSGANVLTF.

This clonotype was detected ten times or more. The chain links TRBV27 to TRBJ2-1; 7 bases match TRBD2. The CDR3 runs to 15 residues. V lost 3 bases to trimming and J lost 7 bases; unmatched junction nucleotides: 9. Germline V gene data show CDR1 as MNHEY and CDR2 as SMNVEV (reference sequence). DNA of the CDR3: TGTGCCAGCAGTTTCTTGCAGGGAGGGGTGAATGAGCAGTTCTTC. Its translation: CASSFLQGGVNEQFF.

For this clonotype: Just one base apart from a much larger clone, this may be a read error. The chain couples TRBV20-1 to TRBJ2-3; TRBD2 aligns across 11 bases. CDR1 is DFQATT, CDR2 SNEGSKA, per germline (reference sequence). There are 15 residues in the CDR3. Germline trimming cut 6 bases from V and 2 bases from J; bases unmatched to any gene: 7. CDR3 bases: TGCAGTGCGCCAACTAGCGGGAGTTACACAGATACGCAGTATTTT. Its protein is CSAPTSGSYTDTQYF.

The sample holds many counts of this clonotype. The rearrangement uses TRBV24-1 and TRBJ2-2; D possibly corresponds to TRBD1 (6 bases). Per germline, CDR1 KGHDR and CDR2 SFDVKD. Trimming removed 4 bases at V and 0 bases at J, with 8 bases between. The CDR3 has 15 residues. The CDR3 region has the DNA TGTGCCACCAGTGAGGGGACACCGAACACCGGGGAGCTGTTTTTT. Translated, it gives CATSEGTPNTGELFF.